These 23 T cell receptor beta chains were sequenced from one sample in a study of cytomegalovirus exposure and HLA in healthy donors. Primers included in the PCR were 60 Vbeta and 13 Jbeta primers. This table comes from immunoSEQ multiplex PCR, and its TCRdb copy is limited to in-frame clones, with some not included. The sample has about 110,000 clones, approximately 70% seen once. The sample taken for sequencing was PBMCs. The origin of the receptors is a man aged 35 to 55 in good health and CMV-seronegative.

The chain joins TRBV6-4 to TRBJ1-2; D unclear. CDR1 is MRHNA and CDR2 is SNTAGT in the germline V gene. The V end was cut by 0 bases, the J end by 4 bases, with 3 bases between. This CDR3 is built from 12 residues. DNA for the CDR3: TGTGCCAGCAGTGACTCCCGCTATGGCTACACCTTC. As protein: CASSDSRYGYTF.

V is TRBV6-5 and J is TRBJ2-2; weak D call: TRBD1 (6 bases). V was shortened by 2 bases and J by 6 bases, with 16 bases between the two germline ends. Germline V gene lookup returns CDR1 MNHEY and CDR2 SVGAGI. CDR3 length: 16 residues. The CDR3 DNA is TGTGCCAGCAGTTACAGAGGGGCAGGGGCACCCGGGGAGCTGTTTTTT. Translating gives CASSYRGAGAPGELFF.

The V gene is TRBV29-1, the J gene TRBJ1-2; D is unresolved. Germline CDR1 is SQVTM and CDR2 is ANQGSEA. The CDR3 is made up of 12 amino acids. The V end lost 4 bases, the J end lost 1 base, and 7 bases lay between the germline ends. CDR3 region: CSVAGINYGYTF. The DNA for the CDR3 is TGCAGCGTTGCAGGTATTAACTATGGCTACACCTTC.

The DNA of the CDR3 is TGTGCCACCAGCAGACGGGGGACAGGGGGAGAGACCCAGTACTTC. This encodes CATSRRGTGGETQYF. This sequence joins TRBV15 and TRBJ2-5; TRBD1 matches 11 bases. The CDR3 length is 15 residues. V lost 2 bases and J lost 4; bases outside the gene matches: 3. The germline V gene encodes CDR1 LNHNV and CDR2 YYDKDF (reference sequence).

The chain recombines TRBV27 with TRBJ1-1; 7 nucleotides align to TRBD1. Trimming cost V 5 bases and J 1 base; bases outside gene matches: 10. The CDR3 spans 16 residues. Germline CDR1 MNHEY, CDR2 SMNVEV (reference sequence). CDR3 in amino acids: CASSLKDRERNTEAFF. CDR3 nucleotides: TGTGCCAGCAGTCTAAAAGACAGGGAACGGAACACTGAAGCTTTCTTT.

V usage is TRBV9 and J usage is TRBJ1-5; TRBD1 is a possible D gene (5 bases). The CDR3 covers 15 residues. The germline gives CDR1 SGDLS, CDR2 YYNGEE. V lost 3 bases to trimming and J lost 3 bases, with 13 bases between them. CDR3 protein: CASSGEGAHNQPQHF. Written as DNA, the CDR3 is TGTGCCAGCAGCGGGGAAGGGGCCCACAATCAGCCCCAGCATTTT. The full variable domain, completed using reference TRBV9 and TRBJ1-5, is DSGVTQTPKHLITATGQRVTLRCSPRSGDLSVYWYQQSLDQGLQFLIQYYNGEERAKGNILERFSAQQFPDLHSELNLSSLELGDSALYFCASSGEGAHNQPQHFGDGTRLSIL.

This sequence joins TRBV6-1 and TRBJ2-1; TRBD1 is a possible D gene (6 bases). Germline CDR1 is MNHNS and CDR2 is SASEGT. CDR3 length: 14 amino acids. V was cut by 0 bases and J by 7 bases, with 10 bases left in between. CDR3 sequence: CASSEARQVNEQFF. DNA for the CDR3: TGTGCCAGCAGTGAAGCAAGACAGGTAAATGAGCAGTTCTTC.

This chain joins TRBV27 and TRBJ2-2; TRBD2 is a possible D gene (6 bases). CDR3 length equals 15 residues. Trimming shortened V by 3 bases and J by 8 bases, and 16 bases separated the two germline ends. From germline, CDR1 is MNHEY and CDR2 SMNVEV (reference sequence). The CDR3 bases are TGTGCCAGCAGTTTCAGCACGGGGGTTCCGGGGGAGCTGTTTTTT. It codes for CASSFSTGVPGELFF.

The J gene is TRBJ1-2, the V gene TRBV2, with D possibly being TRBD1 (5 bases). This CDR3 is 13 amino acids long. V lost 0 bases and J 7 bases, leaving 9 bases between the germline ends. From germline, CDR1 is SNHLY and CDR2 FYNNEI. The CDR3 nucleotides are TGTGCCAGCAGTGAAGCTAGGGGTTTTGGCTACACCTTC. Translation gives CASSEARGFGYTF.

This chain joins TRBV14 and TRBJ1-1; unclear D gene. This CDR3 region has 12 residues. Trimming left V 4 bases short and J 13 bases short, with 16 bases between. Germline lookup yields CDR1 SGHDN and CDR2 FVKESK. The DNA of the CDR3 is TGTGCCAGCAGCCGACTTCTAAATTCGGTTTTCTTT. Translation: CASSRLLNSVFF.

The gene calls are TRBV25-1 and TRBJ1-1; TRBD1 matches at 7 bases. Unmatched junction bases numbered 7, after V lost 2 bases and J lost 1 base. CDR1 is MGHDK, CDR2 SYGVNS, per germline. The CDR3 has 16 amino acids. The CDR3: CASSEGPAGGNTEAFF. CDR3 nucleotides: TGTGCCAGCAGTGAAGGTCCCGCAGGGGGGAACACTGAAGCTTTCTTT.

Here the CDR3 reads CASSPLVRSYEQYF. The CDR3 DNA follows: TGTGCCAGCTCACCACTCGTCAGATCGTACGAGCAGTACTTC. The chain combines TRBV18 with TRBJ2-7, with D unresolved. CDR1 and CDR2 from the germline V gene are KGHSH and LQKENI. The CDR3 loop spans 14 amino acids. V lost 1 base to trimming and J lost 4 bases, with 11 bases between them.

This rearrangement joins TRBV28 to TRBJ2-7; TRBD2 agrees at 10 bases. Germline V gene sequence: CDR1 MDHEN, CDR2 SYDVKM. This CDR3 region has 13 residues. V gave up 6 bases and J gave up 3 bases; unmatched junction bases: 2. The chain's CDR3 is CASRGLADYEQYF. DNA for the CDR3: TGTGCCAGCAGAGGACTAGCGGACTACGAGCAGTACTTC. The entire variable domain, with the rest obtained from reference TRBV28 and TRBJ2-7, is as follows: DVKVTQSSRYLVKRTGEKVFLECVQDMDHENMFWYRQDPGLGLRLIYFSYDVKMKEKGDIPEGYSVSREKKERFSLILESASTNQTSMYLCASRGLADYEQYFGPGTRLTVT.

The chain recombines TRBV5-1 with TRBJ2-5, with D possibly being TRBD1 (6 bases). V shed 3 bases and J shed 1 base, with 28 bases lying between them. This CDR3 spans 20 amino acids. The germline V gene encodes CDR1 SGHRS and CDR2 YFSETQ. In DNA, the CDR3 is TGCGCCAGCAGCTCCTTCGGGACCCCGAGTGGGGGCCTCTTCCAAGAGACCCAGTACTTC. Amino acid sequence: CASSSFGTPSGGLFQETQYF. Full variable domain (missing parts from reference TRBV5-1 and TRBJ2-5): KAGVTQTPRYLIKTRGQQVTLSCSPISGHRSVSWYQQTPGQGLQFLFEYFSETQRNKGNFPGRFSGRQFSNSRSEMNVSTLELGDSALYLCASSSFGTPSGGLFQETQYFGPGTRLLVL.

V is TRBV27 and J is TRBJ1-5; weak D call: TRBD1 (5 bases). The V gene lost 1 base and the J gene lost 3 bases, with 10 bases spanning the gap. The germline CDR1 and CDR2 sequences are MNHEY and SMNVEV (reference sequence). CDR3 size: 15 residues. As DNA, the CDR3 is TGTGCCAGCAGTTTATACACAGGACCCAATCAGCCCCAGCATTTT. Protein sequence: CASSLYTGPNQPQHF.

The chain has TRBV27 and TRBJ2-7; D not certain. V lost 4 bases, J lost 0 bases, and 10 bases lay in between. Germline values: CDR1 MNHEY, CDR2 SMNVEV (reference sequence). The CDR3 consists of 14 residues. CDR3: CASSSLHSSYEQYF. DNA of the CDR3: TGTGCCAGCAGTTCTCTGCATAGCTCCTACGAGCAGTACTTC.

DNA of the CDR3: TGCGCCAGCAGTGCCGCTCCCGGTTCCCAGCATTTT. Residues: CASSAAPGSQHF. V and J are TRBV4-1 and TRBJ1-5; D remains ambiguous. The CDR3 contains 12 residues. V lost 6 bases, J lost 11 bases, and 14 bases lay in between. Germline loops: CDR1 MGHRA, CDR2 YSYEKL.

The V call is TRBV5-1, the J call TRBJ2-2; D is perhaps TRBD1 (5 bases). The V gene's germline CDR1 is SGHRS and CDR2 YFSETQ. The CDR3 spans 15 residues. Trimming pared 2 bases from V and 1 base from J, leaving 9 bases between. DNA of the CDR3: TGCGCCAGCAGCTTAAGTCAGGGGAACACCGGGGAGCTGTTTTTT. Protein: CASSLSQGNTGELFF.

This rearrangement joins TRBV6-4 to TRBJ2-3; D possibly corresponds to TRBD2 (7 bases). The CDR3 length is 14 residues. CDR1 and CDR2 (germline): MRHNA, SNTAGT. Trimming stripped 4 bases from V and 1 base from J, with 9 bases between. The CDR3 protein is CASSVGGGTDTQYF. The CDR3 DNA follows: TGTGCCAGCAGTGTAGGGGGGGGCACAGATACGCAGTATTTT.

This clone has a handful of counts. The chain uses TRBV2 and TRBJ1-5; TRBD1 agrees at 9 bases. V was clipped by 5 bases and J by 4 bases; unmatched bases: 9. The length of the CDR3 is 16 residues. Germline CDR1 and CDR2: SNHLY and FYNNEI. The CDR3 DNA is TGTGCCAGCAGTCATAAGCCGGGACAGGGTAATCAGCCCCAGCATTTT. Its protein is CASSHKPGQGNQPQHF.

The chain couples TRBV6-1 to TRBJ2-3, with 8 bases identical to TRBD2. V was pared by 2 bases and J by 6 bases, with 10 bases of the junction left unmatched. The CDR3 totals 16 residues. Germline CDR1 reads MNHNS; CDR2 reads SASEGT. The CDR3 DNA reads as TGTGCCAGCAGTGAAAGCCCCGGGGGGGCGGGGGATACGCAGTATTTT. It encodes CASSESPGGAGDTQYF.

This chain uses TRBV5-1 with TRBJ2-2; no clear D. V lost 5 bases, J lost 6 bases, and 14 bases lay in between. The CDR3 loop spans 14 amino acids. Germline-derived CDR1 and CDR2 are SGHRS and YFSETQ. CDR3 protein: CASSERMVAGELFF. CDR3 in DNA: TGCGCCAGCAGTGAGAGGATGGTAGCCGGGGAGCTGTTTTTT.

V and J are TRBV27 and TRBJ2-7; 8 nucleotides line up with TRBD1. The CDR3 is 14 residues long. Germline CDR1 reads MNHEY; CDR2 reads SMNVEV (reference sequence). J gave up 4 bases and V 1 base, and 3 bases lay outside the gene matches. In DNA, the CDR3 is TGTGCCAGCAGTTTATGGGGACAGGCTTACGAGCAGTACTTC. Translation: CASSLWGQAYEQYF.